This T cell receptor (beta chain) was identified during a study of blood T cell repertoires in COVID-19. In the study overall: Whether acute or convalescent, the COVID-19 samples came from the United States, Italy and Spain. T cells, B-cell-depleted T cells, or PBMCs supplied cDNA or gDNA.

CDR1 and CDR2 (germline): KGHSH, LQKENI. Trimming cost V 5 bases and J 3 bases; bases outside gene matches: 7. The CDR3 consists of 15 residues. In the authors' methods: By means of reference gene primer amplification, nucleated cell counts were estimated. Clones were read by immunoSEQ multiplex PCR, and TCRdb kept only the in-frame ones, dropping some. The V and J calls and clone size come from that table; D and trimming were worked out from the DNA. The sample consists of hundreds of thousands of clones, just over 85% of them appearing once. Sequenced: peripheral blood. This TCR was recovered from a woman aged 25 to 39 with active or convalescent COVID-19. J is TRBJ2-5 and V is TRBV18, with 9 bases that match TRBD1. The CDR3 region is CASSSPGQGKETQYF. CDR3 sequence (DNA): TGTGCCAGCTCAAGCCCGGGACAGGGTAAAGAGACCCAGTACTTC.